The 5 T cell receptor beta chains below come from one sample, sequenced in a study of blood T cell repertoires in COVID-19. Here immunoSEQ multiplex PCR was the method, and the copy in TCRdb shows in-frame clones only, minus some. The table has around 100,000 clones, roughly 87% seen once. Material: peripheral blood. These receptors came from a man aged 18 to 30 with COVID-19, enrolled during active disease.

The gene calls are TRBV7-9 and TRBJ2-5; 10 bases are shared with TRBD1. The CDR3 is made up of 16 amino acids. The junction had 10 bases not matched to a gene; V was cut back by 5 bases and J by 4 bases. CDR1 and CDR2 (germline): SEHNR, FQNEAQ (reference sequence). The CDR3 sequence: CASSPPGGQGGETQYF. CDR3 DNA sequence: TGTGCCAGCAGCCCCCCCGGTGGACAGGGGGGAGAGACCCAGTACTTC.

As concerns this clone: Different DNA sequences within this sample yield the same CDR3. V and J are TRBV15 and TRBJ1-6, with D possibly being TRBD1 (5 bases). The germline CDR1 and CDR2 sequences are LNHNV and YYDKDF (reference sequence). This CDR3 is 14 amino acids long. Trimming removed 1 base at V and 5 bases at J, with 6 bases between. CDR3 residues: CATSRGQNNSPLHF. CDR3 bases: TGTGCCACCAGCAGAGGACAGAATAATTCACCCCTCCACTTT.

The chain employs TRBV28 and TRBJ1-1, with a possible D match to TRBD1 (5 bases). Trimming cost V 8 bases and J 6 bases, with 13 bases left between them. The CDR3 spans 12 residues. In germline, CDR1 is MDHEN, CDR2 SYDVKM. The CDR3 DNA follows: TGTGCCAGCGCAGGGTCCGTGGCTGAAGCTTTCTTT. Translating gives CASAGSVAEAFF.

The genes are TRBV2 and TRBJ2-7; the D gene is possibly TRBD1 (5 bases). This CDR3 contains 13 residues. Germline V gene lookup returns CDR1 SNHLY and CDR2 FYNNEI. V lost 4 bases and J 4 bases, leaving 11 bases between the germline ends. For the CDR3, the DNA is TGTGCCAGCAGTGGGCAGGGAAAGTACGAGCAGTACTTC. Translating gives CASSGQGKYEQYF.

The genes are TRBV4-1 and TRBJ2-6; TRBD1 is a possible D gene (5 bases). Germline values: CDR1 MGHRA, CDR2 YSYEKL. The CDR3 covers 17 residues. Trimming took off 0 bases at V and 0 bases at J, with 9 bases between the two ends. CDR3 nucleotide sequence: TGCGCCAGCAGCCAAGAGGGGCCTAGCTCTGGGGCCAACGTCCTGACTTTC. It translates to CASSQEGPSSGANVLTF.